The T cell receptor beta chain described here comes from a study of blood T cell repertoires in COVID-19. Across the study: Some COVID-19 samples were acute and others convalescent; all came from the United States, Italy and Spain.

Categorization into cohorts depended on clinical history that participants reported. The V gene's germline CDR1 is SGDLS and CDR2 YYNGEE. The CDR3 is 14 residues long. The V and J ends lost 0 bases and 5 bases respectively, with 11 bases between them. In the authors' methods: Reference gene primer amplification in the assay estimated nucleated cell counts. Data came from immunoSEQ multiplex PCR; TCRdb stores just in-frame clones and leaves some out. From that table come the V and J calls and clone size; the DNA was used to work out D and trimming. The data contain 150,000 or so clones, over 70% of them singletons.

The sequence was obtained from a man over 45 who had recovered from COVID-19. The J gene is TRBJ2-5, the V gene TRBV9; no clear D. What was sequenced was PBMCs or T cells enriched from blood (not recorded which). The CDR3, as DNA: TGTGCCAGCAGCGTAGGAACCGCCCGGGAGACCCAGTACTTC. Residues: CASSVGTARETQYF.